What follows are 26 T cell receptor beta chains derived from one specimen sequenced in a study of blood T cell repertoires in COVID-19. Profiled with immunoSEQ multiplex PCR; TCRdb holds only in-frame clones, not every one. Here the sample spans 320,000 or so clones, around 86% being singletons. Material: PBMCs or T cells enriched from blood (not recorded which). The receptors come from a man in his sixties who had recovered from COVID-19.

The rearrangement uses TRBV9 and TRBJ2-6, with D uncertain. The CDR3 sequence is 18 residues long. Trimming left V 2 bases short and J 0 bases short, with 15 bases between. From germline, CDR1 is SGDLS and CDR2 YYNGEE. CDR3 loop: CASSVVGVDSSGANVLTF. The CDR3 bases are TGTGCCAGCAGCGTTGTGGGCGTTGATAGCTCTGGGGCCAACGTCCTGACTTTC.

The chain combines TRBV5-1 with TRBJ2-1; 15 bases agree with TRBD2. The germline V gene encodes CDR1 SGHRS and CDR2 YFSETQ. This CDR3 contains 16 residues. V trimming: 5 bases; J trimming: 4 bases; junction bases outside the gene matches: 4. The CDR3 spells CASSSGTSGGYNEQFF. The CDR3 DNA reads TGCGCCAGCAGTTCCGGGACTAGCGGGGGGTACAATGAGCAGTTCTTC. Variable domain in full (rest from reference TRBV5-1 and TRBJ2-1): KAGVTQTPRYLIKTRGQQVTLSCSPISGHRSVSWYQQTPGQGLQFLFEYFSETQRNKGNFPGRFSGRQFSNSRSEMNVSTLELGDSALYLCASSSGTSGGYNEQFFGPGTRLTVL.

The J gene is TRBJ2-1, the V gene TRBV7-3; 12 bases line up with TRBD2. With 4 bases clipped from V and 6 bases from J, the junction kept 4 bases outside the gene matches. Germline V lookup: CDR1 SGHTA, CDR2 FQGTGA. CDR3 length equals 15 residues. This CDR3 is CASSSRLAGVNEQFF. The CDR3 bases are TGTGCCAGCAGCTCTAGACTAGCGGGAGTCAATGAGCAGTTCTTC.

J is TRBJ2-1 and V is TRBV3-1 (or the pseudogene TRBV3-2); 15 bases are a match to TRBD2. J was trimmed by 5 bases and V by 4 bases; bases with no gene match: 6. The CDR3 is 17 residues long. Germline values: CDR1 LGHDT, CDR2 YNNKEL (reference sequence). The CDR3, as DNA: TGTGCCAGCAGCCCTGGACTAGCGGGAGGGTCCCACAATGAGCAGTTCTTC. This codes for CASSPGLAGGSHNEQFF.

The chain uses TRBV18 and TRBJ1-1, with 7 bases that match TRBD1. The CDR3 has 13 residues. Unmatched junction bases numbered 3, after V lost 4 bases and J lost 4 bases. Germline V lookup: CDR1 KGHSH, CDR2 LQKENI. CDR3 region: CASSRTGATEAFF. DNA for the CDR3: TGTGCCAGCTCACGGACAGGAGCCACTGAAGCTTTCTTT.

The chain couples TRBV5-1 to TRBJ2-2; 7 bases fit TRBD2. J gave up 4 bases and V 1 base, and 4 bases lay outside the gene matches. Germline values: CDR1 SGHRS, CDR2 YFSETQ. This CDR3 has 15 amino acids. The DNA for the CDR3 is TGCGCCAGCAGCTTGCTAGCGGAGACCACCGGGGAGCTGTTTTTT. This sequence encodes CASSLLAETTGELFF.

V and J are TRBV28 and TRBJ1-4; D gene ambiguous. Germline lookup yields CDR1 MDHEN and CDR2 SYDVKM. The V gene lost 8 bases and the J gene lost 0 bases, with 13 bases spanning the gap. This CDR3 is built from 15 residues. CDR3 residues: CASGGYGATNEKLFF. The CDR3 DNA follows: TGTGCCAGCGGTGGCTACGGGGCAACTAATGAAAAACTGTTTTTT.

The chain is built from TRBV6-5 and TRBJ1-1; no definite D call. Germline V lookup: CDR1 MNHEY, CDR2 SVGAGI. The CDR3 has 13 amino acids. V lost 6 bases and J lost 0, with 8 bases in between. Here the CDR3 DNA reads TGTGCCAGCAGGTTACACCTGAACACTGAAGCTTTCTTT. It specifies CASRLHLNTEAFF.

The CDR3 region is CAISGLAGSGQETQYF. The CDR3 region has the DNA TGTGCCATCAGTGGACTAGCGGGCTCAGGCCAAGAGACCCAGTACTTC. V is TRBV10-3 and J is TRBJ2-5, with 10 positions matching TRBD2. CDR1 and CDR2 (germline): ENHRY, SYGVKD. The length of the CDR3 is 16 residues. Losses at the gene ends were 4 bases for V and 1 base for J; bases not matched to a gene: 6.

This CDR3 is CSAVRQGGYEQYF. Here the CDR3 DNA reads TGCAGCGCCGTCCGACAGGGAGGATACGAGCAGTACTTC. V and J are TRBV29-1 and TRBJ2-7, with D possibly matching TRBD1 (7 bases). V was pared by 7 bases and J by 4 bases, with 17 bases between. This CDR3 spans 13 amino acids. Germline CDR1 reads SQVTM; CDR2 reads ANQGSEA.

With regard to this clone: The sample has other DNA sequences that encode this CDR3 too. The V call is TRBV28, the J call TRBJ1-2; TRBD1 agrees at 7 bases. The CDR3 consists of 13 residues. Germline CDR1 is MDHEN and CDR2 is SYDVKM. Trimming at V came to 5 bases and at J to 3 bases, leaving 3 bases not matched to a gene. DNA for the CDR3: TGTGCCAGCAGTCCGACAGGGTACTATGGCTACACCTTC. Protein sequence: CASSPTGYYGYTF.

This clone was observed a handful of times. The gene calls are TRBV2 and TRBJ1-5; 9 bases are shared with TRBD1. The CDR3 length is 14 residues. V lost 6 bases and J lost 11; bases outside the gene matches: 11. CDR1 SNHLY and CDR2 FYNNEI come from the germline V gene. The DNA for the CDR3 is TGTGCCAGCAGCGGGACAGGGACTCCTCGGGCCCAGCATTTT. The encoded protein is CASSGTGTPRAQHF.

V gene TRBV28 combines with J gene TRBJ2-3, with a tentative D call TRBD1 (5 bases). The CDR3 totals 14 residues. V lost 6 bases to trimming and J lost 5 bases, with 15 bases between them. Germline CDR1 and CDR2: MDHEN and SYDVKM. CDR3 coding DNA: TGTGCCAGCAGCCGGCTAGGGGTACGAGATACGCAGTATTTT. Its protein product is CASSRLGVRDTQYF.

The chain joins TRBV5-1 to TRBJ2-3, with a possible D match to TRBD2 (5 bases). CDR1 and CDR2 from the germline V gene are SGHRS and YFSETQ. CDR3 length equals 14 residues. V lost 0 bases to trimming and J lost 6 bases, with 11 bases between them. CDR3 loop: CASSLDGNGDTQYF. DNA for the CDR3: TGCGCCAGCAGCTTGGACGGGAATGGGGATACGCAGTATTTT. Complete variable domain (other parts from reference TRBV5-1 and TRBJ2-3): KAGVTQTPRYLIKTRGQQVTLSCSPISGHRSVSWYQQTPGQGLQFLFEYFSETQRNKGNFPGRFSGRQFSNSRSEMNVSTLELGDSALYLCASSLDGNGDTQYFGPGTRLTVL.

The chain joins TRBV3-1 (or the pseudogene TRBV3-2) to TRBJ2-7; TRBD1 matches 8 bases. Germline V gene lookup returns CDR1 LGHDT and CDR2 YNNKEL (reference sequence). The CDR3 spans 13 residues. With 1 base clipped from V and 7 bases from J, the junction kept 3 bases outside the gene matches. This CDR3 reads CASSQGRTGEQYF. CDR3 in DNA: TGTGCCAGCAGCCAAGGCCGGACAGGGGAGCAGTACTTC.

Details on this clone: The same CDR3 can be traced to other DNA sequences in this sample. The rearrangement joins TRBV24-1 to TRBJ2-7, with D possibly matching TRBD2 (6 bases). This CDR3 has 11 amino acids. V was pared by 6 bases and J by 5 bases, with 7 bases between. Germline CDR1 and CDR2: KGHDR and SFDVKD. This CDR3 reads CATSSGDEQYF. The DNA of the CDR3 is TGTGCCACCAGTTCGGGGGACGAGCAGTACTTC.

The chain carries TRBV28 and TRBJ1-6, with D tentatively TRBD1 (5 bases). CDR1 MDHEN and CDR2 SYDVKM come from the germline V gene. The CDR3 spans 15 residues. Trimming removed 0 bases at V and 4 bases at J, with 7 bases between. CDR3 in amino acids: CASSLWDTYNSPLHF. The CDR3 DNA is TGTGCCAGCAGTTTATGGGACACTTATAATTCACCCCTCCACTTT. The entire variable domain, with the rest obtained from reference TRBV28 and TRBJ1-6, is as follows: DVKVTQSSRYLVKRTGEKVFLECVQDMDHENMFWYRQDPGLGLRLIYFSYDVKMKEKGDIPEGYSVSREKKERFSLILESASTNQTSMYLCASSLWDTYNSPLHFGNGTRLTVT.

The V gene is TRBV6-2 or TRBV6-3, the J gene TRBJ2-7, with D perhaps TRBD2 (6 bases). CDR3 size: 14 residues. CDR1 and CDR2 from the germline V gene are MNHEY and SVGEGT. V lost 2 bases and J 2 bases, leaving 10 bases between the germline ends. CDR3 bases: TGTGCCAGCAGTTACGAGAGACTAGCCTACGAGCAGTACTTC. It translates to CASSYERLAYEQYF.

This sequence joins TRBV6-2 or TRBV6-3 and TRBJ1-6; the match to TRBD1 covers 7 bases. CDR3 length: 15 amino acids. Germline V gives CDR1 MNHEY, CDR2 SVGEGT. V lost 6 bases and J lost 5; bases outside the gene matches: 7. The CDR3 DNA is TGTGCCAGCAGCTATCGGGACAGCAATAATTCACCCCTCCACTTT. As protein: CASSYRDSNNSPLHF.

The chain employs TRBV3-1 (or the pseudogene TRBV3-2) and TRBJ1-4; 7 positions match TRBD1. Germline CDR1 LGHDT, CDR2 YNNKEL (reference sequence). The CDR3 is made up of 14 amino acids. V lost 4 bases and J lost 3; bases outside the gene matches: 2. The CDR3 region is CASSPGTANEKLFF. CDR3 DNA: TGTGCCAGCAGCCCCGGGACAGCTAATGAAAAACTGTTTTTT.

This clone was seen once. This chain links TRBV4-2 with TRBJ2-1, with 14 bases matching TRBD2. CDR1 LGHNA and CDR2 YNFKEQ come from the germline V gene. With V trimmed by 0 bases and J by 7 bases, 2 bases remained unmatched. This CDR3 has 16 amino acids. CDR3 nucleotides: TGTGCCAGCAGCCAAGATTGGACTAGCGGGAGGAATGAGCAGTTCTTC. Its protein product is CASSQDWTSGRNEQFF.

This clone was found many times. The rearrangement links TRBV30 to TRBJ1-2, with TRBD1 as a possible D gene (6 bases). V was clipped by 3 bases and J by 8 bases, with 22 bases between them. The CDR3 length is 15 residues. Per germline, CDR1 GTSNPN and CDR2 SVGIG (reference sequence). Here the CDR3 reads CAWRGRGPLGHGYTF. The CDR3 DNA is TGTGCCTGGAGGGGCAGGGGCCCTCTCGGTCACGGCTACACCTTC. Using reference TRBV30 and TRBJ1-2 for the parts outside the CDR3, the full variable domain is SQTIHQWPATLVQPVGSPLSLECTVEGTSNPNLYWYRQAAGRGLQLLFYSVGIGQISSEVPQNLSASRPQDRQFILSSKKLLLSDSGFYLCAWRGRGPLGHGYTFGSGTRLTVV.

The V gene is TRBV5-4, the J gene TRBJ1-5, with a tentative D call TRBD1 (6 bases). Germline V gives CDR1 SGHNT, CDR2 YYREEE (reference sequence). The V and J ends lost 4 bases and 4 bases respectively, with 12 bases between them. CDR3 size: 14 residues. CDR3 DNA: TGTGCCAGCAGCCCGGGGGGGGCTAATCAGCCCCAGCATTTT. It specifies CASSPGGANQPQHF.

The rearrangement joins TRBV19 to TRBJ1-5; the D is unclear. In germline, CDR1 is LNHDA, CDR2 SQIVND (reference sequence). The CDR3 loop spans 13 amino acids. Between the trimmed V and J ends, which lost 0 bases and 10 bases, there was a span of 10 bases. The CDR3 region is CASSIDREEPQHF. CDR3 DNA sequence: TGTGCCAGTAGTATAGATCGGGAAGAACCCCAGCATTTT.

This chain links TRBV6-5 with TRBJ1-6; no definite D call. The CDR3 sequence is 15 residues long. Germline V lookup: CDR1 MNHEY, CDR2 SVGAGI. Trimming took off 10 bases at V and 0 bases at J, with 13 bases between the two ends. The CDR3 nucleotides are TGTGCCACTTTTGGGCGGGACTCCTATAATTCACCCCTCCACTTT. This translates into CATFGRDSYNSPLHF.

V is TRBV5-1 and J is TRBJ1-2, with 12 bases that match TRBD1. The germline V gene encodes CDR1 SGHRS and CDR2 YFSETQ. J gave up 2 bases and V 4 bases, and 6 bases lay outside the gene matches. The CDR3 consists of 16 residues. CDR3 sequence (DNA): TGCGCCAGCAGCCGGGGACAGGGGGCGCTGAACTATGGCTACACCTTC. Translation: CASSRGQGALNYGYTF.